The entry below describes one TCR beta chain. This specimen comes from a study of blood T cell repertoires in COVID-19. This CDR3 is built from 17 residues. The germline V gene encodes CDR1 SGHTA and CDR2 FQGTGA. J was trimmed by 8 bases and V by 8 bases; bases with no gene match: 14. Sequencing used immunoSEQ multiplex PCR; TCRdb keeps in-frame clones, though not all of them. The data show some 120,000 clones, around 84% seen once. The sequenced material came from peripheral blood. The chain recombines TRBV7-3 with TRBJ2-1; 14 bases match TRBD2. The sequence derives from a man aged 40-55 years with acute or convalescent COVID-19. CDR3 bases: TGTGCCAGCGCCCCGCCGGGACTAGCGGGAGAAGGGGATGAGCAGTTCTTC. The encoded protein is CASAPPGLAGEGDEQFF.